The rows below give T cell receptor beta chains drawn from one sample of a study of OX40 agonist ivuxolimab in advanced cancers. Using immunoSEQ multiplex PCR, the repertoire was profiled, and TCRdb retains in-frame clones only, with some absent. In the table there are around 110,000 clones, roughly 95% of which are singletons. This material consisted of CD4+ or CD8+ T cells sorted from blood, taken in a trial of the OX40 agonist ivuxolimab. The receptors come from an adult with an advanced solid tumor such as melanoma, head and neck, liver or kidney cancer. Both conserved end residues are part of each CDR3. The D gene is left open where the match is weak.

j_call | v_call | d_call | cdr3_aa
TRBJ2-2 | TRBV9 | - | CASSPWRGSQTGELFF
TRBJ1-4 | TRBV5-1 | - | CASSSGTPQATNEKLFF
TRBJ2-2 | TRBV27 | TRBD2 | CASSKLAGGKAGELFF
TRBJ2-3 | TRBV6-4 | - | CASSEKRREWCTDTQYF
TRBJ1-2 | TRBV15 | - | CATSRPPPGAYGYTF
TRBJ1-2 | TRBV5-6 | - | CASSRRAAGANYGYTF
TRBJ2-1 | TRBV4-2 | - | CASSQDPPSSSYNEQFF
TRBJ1-2 | TRBV27 | - | CASSSVGYGYTF
TRBJ1-4 | TRBV9 | - | CASSADGQREKLFF
TRBJ2-3 | TRBV19 | TRBD2 | CASSSRGLAGEGTDTQYF
TRBJ2-3 | TRBV5-1 | TRBD2 | CASSGAGALTYTQYF
TRBJ2-7 | TRBV5-4 | TRBD2 | CASSQGSGSVSYEQYF
TRBJ1-5 | TRBV7-2 | - | CASNSWGEDQPQHF
TRBJ1-1 | TRBV6-6 | - | CASSYGQGAFF
TRBJ2-3 | TRBV5-8 | TRBD1 | CASSSGTGTDTQYF
TRBJ1-2 | TRBV4-1 | - | CASSQDLAGNYGYTF
TRBJ1-1 | TRBV7-8 | - | CASSFRVGGGAEAFF
TRBJ1-2 | TRBV6-1 | - | CASSELRSTGQGYGYTF
TRBJ1-2 | TRBV7-8 | - | CASSLERTALTYGYTF
TRBJ2-2 | TRBV7-2 | TRBD1 | CASSLKSWTGLGGELFF
TRBJ1-2 | TRBV5-1 | - | CASTLVGSRGYTF
TRBJ2-3 | TRBV5-1 | - | CASSADGQPDTQYF